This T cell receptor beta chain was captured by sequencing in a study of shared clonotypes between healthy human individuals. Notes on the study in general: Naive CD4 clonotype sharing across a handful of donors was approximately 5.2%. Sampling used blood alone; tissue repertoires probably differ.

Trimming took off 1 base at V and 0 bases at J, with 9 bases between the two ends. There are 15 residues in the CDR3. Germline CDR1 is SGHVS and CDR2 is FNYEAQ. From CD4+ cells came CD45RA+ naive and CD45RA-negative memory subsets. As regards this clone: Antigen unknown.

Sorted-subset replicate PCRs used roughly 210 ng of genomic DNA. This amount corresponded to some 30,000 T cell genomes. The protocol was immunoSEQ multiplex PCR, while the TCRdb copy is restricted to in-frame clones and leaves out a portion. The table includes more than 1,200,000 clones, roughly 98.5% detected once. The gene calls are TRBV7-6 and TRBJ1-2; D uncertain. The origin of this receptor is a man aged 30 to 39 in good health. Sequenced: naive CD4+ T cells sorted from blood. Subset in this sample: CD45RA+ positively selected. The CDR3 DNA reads TGTGCCAGCAGCTTAGGGTCGGGAGCTAACTATGGCTACACCTTC. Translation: CASSLGSGANYGYTF.